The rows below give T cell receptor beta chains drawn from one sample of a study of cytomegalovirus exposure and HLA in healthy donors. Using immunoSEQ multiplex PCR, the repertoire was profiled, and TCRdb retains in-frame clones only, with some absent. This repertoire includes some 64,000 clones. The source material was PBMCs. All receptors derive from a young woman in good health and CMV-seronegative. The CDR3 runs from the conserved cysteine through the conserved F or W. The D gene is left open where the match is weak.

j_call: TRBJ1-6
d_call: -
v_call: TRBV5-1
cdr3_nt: TGCGCCAGTACACTAGGGGGTAATTCACCCCTCCACTTT
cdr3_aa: CASTLGGNSPLHF

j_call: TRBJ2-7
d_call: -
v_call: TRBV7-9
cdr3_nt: TGTGCCAGCAGCTTAGGGGACAACGAGCAGTACTTC
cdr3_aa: CASSLGDNEQYF

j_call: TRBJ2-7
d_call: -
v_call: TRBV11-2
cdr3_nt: TGTGCCAGCAGCTCCGTTAGACTTGGCTACGAGCAGTACTTC
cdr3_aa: CASSSVRLGYEQYF

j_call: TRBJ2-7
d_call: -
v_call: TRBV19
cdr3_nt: TGTGCCAGTAGTATAGGGGTCAGGGCGGACGAGCAGTACTTC
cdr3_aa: CASSIGVRADEQYF

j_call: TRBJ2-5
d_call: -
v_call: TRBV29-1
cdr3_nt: TGCAGCGTTGATAGCCCCGACCGGGGGACCCAGTACTTC
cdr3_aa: CSVDSPDRGTQYF

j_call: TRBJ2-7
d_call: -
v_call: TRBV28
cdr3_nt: TGTGCCAGCAGTTTGCAGGTAACGTACGAGCAGTACTTC
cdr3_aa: CASSLQVTYEQYF

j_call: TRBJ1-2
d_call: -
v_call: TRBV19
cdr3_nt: TGTGCCAGTAGTAAACAGGCCTGGACTAACTATGGCTACACCTTC
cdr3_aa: CASSKQAWTNYGYTF

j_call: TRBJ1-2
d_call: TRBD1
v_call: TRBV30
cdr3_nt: TGTGCCTGGAGGGCGCCGGGACAGGTCTATGGCTACACCTTC
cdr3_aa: CAWRAPGQVYGYTF

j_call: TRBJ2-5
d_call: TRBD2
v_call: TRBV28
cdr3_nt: TGTGCCAGCAGTTTGCAGGGACTAGAGAAAGAGACCCAGTACTTC
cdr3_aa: CASSLQGLEKETQYF

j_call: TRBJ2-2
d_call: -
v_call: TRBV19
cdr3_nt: TGTGCCAGTAGTCAACGGTCCTGGGAGCTGTTTTTT
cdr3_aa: CASSQRSWELFF

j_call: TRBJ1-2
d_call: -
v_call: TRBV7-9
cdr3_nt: TGTGCCAGCAGCTTCGGGGAGTATGGCTACACCTTC
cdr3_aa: CASSFGEYGYTF

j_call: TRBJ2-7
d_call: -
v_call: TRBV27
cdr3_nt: TGTGCCAGCAGGGACAGTACCACCTACGAGCAGTACTTC
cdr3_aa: CASRDSTTYEQYF

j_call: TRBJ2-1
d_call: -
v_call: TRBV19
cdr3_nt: TGTGCCAGTACCCGATCCAGCCTCACAGCCAGCTCCTACAATGAGCAGTTCTTC
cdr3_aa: CASTRSSLTASSYNEQFF

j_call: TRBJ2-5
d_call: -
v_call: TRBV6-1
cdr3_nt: TGTGCCAGCAGTGAAAGGTCAAGGGGAGAGACCCAGTACTTC
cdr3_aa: CASSERSRGETQYF

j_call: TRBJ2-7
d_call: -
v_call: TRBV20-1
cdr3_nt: TGCAGTGCCCCCCGGGGCTACGAGCAGTACTTC
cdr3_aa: CSAPRGYEQYF

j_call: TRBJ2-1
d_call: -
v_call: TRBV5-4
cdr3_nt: TGTGCCAGCGGGAGTTGGAATGAGCAGTTCTTC
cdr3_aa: CASGSWNEQFF

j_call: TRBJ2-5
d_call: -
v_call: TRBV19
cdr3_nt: TGTGCCAGTAGTAGACTCAGGGGTGGGGAGACCCAGTACTTC
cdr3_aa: CASSRLRGGETQYF

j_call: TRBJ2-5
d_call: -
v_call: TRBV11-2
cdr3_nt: TGTGCCAGCAGCCCCTCCTTCAGCAGGGAGACCCAGTACTTC
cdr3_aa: CASSPSFSRETQYF

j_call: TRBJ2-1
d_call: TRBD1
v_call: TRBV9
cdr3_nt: TGTGCCAGCGGCCCGAACAGGGGTCCTTACAATGAGCAGTTCTTC
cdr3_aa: CASGPNRGPYNEQFF

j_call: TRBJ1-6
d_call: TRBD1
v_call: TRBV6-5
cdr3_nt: TGTGCCAGCAGTTACTCTAGGACAGGGGATTCACCCCTCCACTTT
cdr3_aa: CASSYSRTGDSPLHF

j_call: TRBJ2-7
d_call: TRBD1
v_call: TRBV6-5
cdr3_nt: TGTGCCAGCAGTTACTCGCGGACAGGGGGCTACGAGCAGTACTTC
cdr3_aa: CASSYSRTGGYEQYF

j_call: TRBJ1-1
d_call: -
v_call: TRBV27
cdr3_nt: TGTGCCAGCAGGCCTGCGGCGGGATTCGGAACTGAAGCTTTCTTT
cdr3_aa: CASRPAAGFGTEAFF

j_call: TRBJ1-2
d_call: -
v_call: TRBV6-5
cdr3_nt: TGTGCCAGCAGCCCCAGGATCCTTTATGGCTACACCTTC
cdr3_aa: CASSPRILYGYTF

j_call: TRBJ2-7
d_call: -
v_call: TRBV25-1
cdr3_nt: TGTGCCAGCAGTCTAGGCAGGGTCAACGAGCAGTACTTC
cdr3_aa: CASSLGRVNEQYF

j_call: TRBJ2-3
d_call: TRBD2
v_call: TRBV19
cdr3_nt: TGTGCCAGTAGATCCCAGGGAGGGACAGATACGCAGTATTTT
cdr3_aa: CASRSQGGTDTQYF

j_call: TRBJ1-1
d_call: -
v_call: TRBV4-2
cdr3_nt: TGTGCCAGCAGGACGGCGGGGGCTGACACTGAAGCTTTCTTT
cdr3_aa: CASRTAGADTEAFF

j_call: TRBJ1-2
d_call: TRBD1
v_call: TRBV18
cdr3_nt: TGTGCCAGCTCACCTCCGAGGGGACAGGGCGGCTACACCTTC
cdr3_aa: CASSPPRGQGGYTF

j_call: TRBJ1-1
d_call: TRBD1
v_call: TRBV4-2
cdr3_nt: TGTGCCAGCAGCCGCGACAGGGACACTGAAGCTTTCTTT
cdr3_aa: CASSRDRDTEAFF

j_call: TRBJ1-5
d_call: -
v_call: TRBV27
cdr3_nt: TGTGCCATACAGTGTCAGCCCCAGCATTTT
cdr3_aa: CAIQCQPQHF

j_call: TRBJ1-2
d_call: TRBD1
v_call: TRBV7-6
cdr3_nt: TGTGCCAGCAGCCATGGGACAGGGGATGGCTACACCTTC
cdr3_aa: CASSHGTGDGYTF

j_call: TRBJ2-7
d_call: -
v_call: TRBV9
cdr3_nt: TGTGCCAGCAGCGTACGGGAGAGGAACGAGCAGTACTTC
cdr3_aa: CASSVRERNEQYF

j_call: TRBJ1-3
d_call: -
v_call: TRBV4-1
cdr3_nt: TGCGCCAGCAGCCAAGAGGAGAACTCTGGAAACACCATATATTTT
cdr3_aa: CASSQEENSGNTIYF

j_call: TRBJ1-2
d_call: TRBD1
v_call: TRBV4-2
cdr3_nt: TGTGCCAGCAGCCAAGATTTGGGACAGCTGGTTGGCTACACCTTC
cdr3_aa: CASSQDLGQLVGYTF

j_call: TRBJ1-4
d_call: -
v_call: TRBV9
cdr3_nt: TGTGCCAGCAGCGTTTACGGGAATGAAAAACTGTTTTTT
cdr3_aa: CASSVYGNEKLFF

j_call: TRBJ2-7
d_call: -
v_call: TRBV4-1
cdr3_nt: TGCGCCAGCAGCCAGGGGACAAACTCCTACGAGCAGTACTTC
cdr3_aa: CASSQGTNSYEQYF

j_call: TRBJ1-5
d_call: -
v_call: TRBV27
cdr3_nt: TGTGCCAGCAGTTTCGGGGGGCGTGGGAATCAGCCCCAGCATTTT
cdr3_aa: CASSFGGRGNQPQHF

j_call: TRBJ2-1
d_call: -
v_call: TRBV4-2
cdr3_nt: TGTGCCAGCAGCCAAAGCGAGAATGAGCAGTTCTTC
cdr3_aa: CASSQSENEQFF

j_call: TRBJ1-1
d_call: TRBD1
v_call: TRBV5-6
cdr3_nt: TGTGCCAGCAGCTTGGTAGCCGGACAGGGTGCGAGGGGCACTGAAGCTTTCTTT
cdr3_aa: CASSLVAGQGARGTEAFF

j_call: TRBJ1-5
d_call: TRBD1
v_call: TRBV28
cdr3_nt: TGTGCCAGCAGTTCCTTGAGGGGGCATAATCAGCCCCAGCATTTT
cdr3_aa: CASSSLRGHNQPQHF

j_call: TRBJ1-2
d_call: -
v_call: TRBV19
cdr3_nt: TGTGCCAGTAGCCCCCTGGGGCACTATGGCTACACCTTC
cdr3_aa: CASSPLGHYGYTF

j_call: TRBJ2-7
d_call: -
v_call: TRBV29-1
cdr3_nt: TGCAGCGTTGAAGTGAGTAGCGGCTCCTACGAGCAGTACTTC
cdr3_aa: CSVEVSSGSYEQYF

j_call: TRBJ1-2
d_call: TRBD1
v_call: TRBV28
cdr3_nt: TGTGCCAGCAGCCCGACAGGGGTGGGTGGCTACACCTTC
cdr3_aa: CASSPTGVGGYTF

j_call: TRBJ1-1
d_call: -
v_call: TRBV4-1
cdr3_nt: TGCGCCAGCAGCCCTTACATGAACACTGAAGCTTTCTTT
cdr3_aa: CASSPYMNTEAFF

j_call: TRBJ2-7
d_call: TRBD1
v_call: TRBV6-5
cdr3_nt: TGTGCCAGCAGTCAGGGACAGGGGGCGCGCGAGCAGTACTTC
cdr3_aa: CASSQGQGAREQYF

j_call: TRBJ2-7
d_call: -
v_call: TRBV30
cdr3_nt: TGTGCCTGGAGCGTACAGGGTGTCCGCTACGAGCAGTACTTC
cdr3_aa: CAWSVQGVRYEQYF

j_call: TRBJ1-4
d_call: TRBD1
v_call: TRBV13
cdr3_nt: TGTGCCAGCAGCGCCCACCGGGACAGCAAAAAACTGTTTTTT
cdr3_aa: CASSAHRDSKKLFF

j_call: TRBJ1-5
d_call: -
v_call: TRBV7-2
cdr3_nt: TGTGCCAGCAGCTTATCGGGGAATCAGCCCCAGCATTTT
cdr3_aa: CASSLSGNQPQHF

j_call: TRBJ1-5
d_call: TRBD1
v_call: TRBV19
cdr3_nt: TGTGCCAGTAGTCTATGGGGCAGGGGACAGAGCAATCAGCCCCAGCATTTT
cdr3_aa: CASSLWGRGQSNQPQHF

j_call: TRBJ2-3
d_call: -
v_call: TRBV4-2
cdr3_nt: TGTGCCAGCAGCCAAGTCAGGGCAGATACGCAGTATTTT
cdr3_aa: CASSQVRADTQYF

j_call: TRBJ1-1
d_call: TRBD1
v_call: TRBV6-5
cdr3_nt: TGTGCCAGCAGTTACTCGAGACAGGGGAACACTGAAGCTTTCTTT
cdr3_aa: CASSYSRQGNTEAFF

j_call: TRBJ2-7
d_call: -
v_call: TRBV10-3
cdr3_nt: TGTGCCACCCACGGAGAGACCTACGAGCAGTACTTC
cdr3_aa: CATHGETYEQYF

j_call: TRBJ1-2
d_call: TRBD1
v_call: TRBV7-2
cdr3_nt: TGTGCCAGCAGCTTAGGTTTTGACAGGGCGCATCCTGGCTACACCTTC
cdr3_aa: CASSLGFDRAHPGYTF

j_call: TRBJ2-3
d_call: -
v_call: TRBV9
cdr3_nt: TGTGCCAGCAGCCCTCGAGTGGGCAAGCCCACAGATACGCAGTATTTT
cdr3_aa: CASSPRVGKPTDTQYF

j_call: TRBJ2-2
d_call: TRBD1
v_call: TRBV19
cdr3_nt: TGTGCCAGTAGTATAGGGACAGGGACCACCGGGGAGCTGTTTTTT
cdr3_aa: CASSIGTGTTGELFF

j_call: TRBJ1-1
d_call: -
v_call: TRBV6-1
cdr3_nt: TGTGCCAGCAGTGAAGGGACAAGTAACACTGAAGCTTTCTTT
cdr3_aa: CASSEGTSNTEAFF

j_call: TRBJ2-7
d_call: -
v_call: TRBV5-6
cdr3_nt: TGTGCCAGCAGCTTGTGGGGCCAGGCGGTGGCCGTCTACGAGCAGTACTTC
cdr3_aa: CASSLWGQAVAVYEQYF

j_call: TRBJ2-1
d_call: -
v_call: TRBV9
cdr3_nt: TGTGCCAGCAGCAAACAGGGCCAGCAGTTCTTC
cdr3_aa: CASSKQGQQFF

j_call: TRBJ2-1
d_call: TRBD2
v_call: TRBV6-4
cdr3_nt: TGTGCCGGGTTAACGGAGCGGGAGGCCAATGAGCAGTTCTTC
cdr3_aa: CAGLTEREANEQFF

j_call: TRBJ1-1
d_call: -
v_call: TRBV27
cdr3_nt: TGTGCCAGCAGGGGGGGGCCCGGAAGCACTGAAGCTTTCTTT
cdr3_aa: CASRGGPGSTEAFF